Shown below are 28 T cell receptor beta chains from a single sample sequenced in a study of T-cell reconstitution after alpha-beta-depleted transplantation in children. The TCRbeta library was prepared with unique molecular identifiers. TCRdb itself ran the PCR reads through MiXCR, one entry per CDR3 protein. The sample records about 440,000 distinct CDR3 sequences, around two fifths being singletons. Sequencing used PBMCs, obtained before TCRalphabeta/CD19-depleted stem cell transplant. The receptor source for this set is a girl aged 2 to 9 with aplastic anemia, due to receive a stem cell transplant.

The chain links TRBV5-1 to TRBJ2-3; no firm D call. Trimming took off 0 bases at V and 6 bases at J, with 8 bases between the two ends. The CDR3 spans 13 residues. CDR1 and CDR2 from the germline V gene are SGHRS and YFSETQ. CDR3 nucleotide sequence: TGCGCCAGCAGCTTGGCCGACGCCGATACGCAGTATTTT. As protein: CASSLADADTQYF.

This clonotype has a count of ten or more. V gene TRBV20-1 combines with J gene TRBJ2-5; a weak D match, TRBD1 (7 bases). V gave up 6 bases and J gave up 5 bases, with 34 bases separating them. This CDR3 has 19 amino acids. CDR1 and CDR2 (germline): DFQATT, SNEGSKA (reference sequence). The CDR3 loop is CSARTEGALTRAVLETQYF. Here the CDR3 DNA reads TGCAGTGCCAGGACGGAGGGGGCGCTGACAAGGGCAGTGCTCGAGACCCAGTACTTC.

The J gene is TRBJ2-1, the V gene TRBV20-1, with TRBD2 as a possible D gene (6 bases). Germline assignment: CDR1 DFQATT and CDR2 SNEGSKA (reference sequence). V was cut by 3 bases and J by 7 bases, with 19 bases left in between. This CDR3 comprises 15 residues. The CDR3 is CSARRDPQRRNEQFF. CDR3 in DNA: TGCAGTGCTAGGCGGGACCCCCAGAGGCGAAATGAGCAGTTCTTC.

This sequence joins TRBV7-6 and TRBJ2-7, with D perhaps matching TRBD1 (8 bases). The CDR3 has 15 residues. V was shortened by 2 bases and J by 2 bases, with 13 bases between the two germline ends. CDR1 and CDR2 from the germline V gene are SGHVS and FNYEAQ. For the CDR3, the DNA is TGTGCCAGCAGCTTATCACAGGGGGGGCCCTACGAGCAGTACTTC. This gives the protein CASSLSQGGPYEQYF.

This chain connects TRBV9 to TRBJ2-3; D is perhaps TRBD1 (5 bases). Trimming took 3 bases from V and 3 from J, leaving 11 bases between them. This CDR3 region has 14 residues. CDR1 and CDR2 (germline): SGDLS, YYNGEE. CDR3 in DNA: TGTGCCAGCAGCGGGACACTCTCGACAGATACGCAGTATTTT. Encoded protein: CASSGTLSTDTQYF.

V gene TRBV20-1 combines with J gene TRBJ2-1; TRBD2 agrees at 10 bases. This CDR3 comprises 15 residues. J gave up 4 bases and V 3 bases, and 6 bases lay outside the gene matches. CDR1 and CDR2 (germline): DFQATT, SNEGSKA (reference sequence). CDR3 nucleotides: TGCAGTGCTAGTGGAGCGGGAGGGCCGTACAATGAGCAGTTCTTC. It is translated as CSASGAGGPYNEQFF.

This clonotype was counted many times. The gene calls are TRBV20-1 and TRBJ2-1; D is unresolved. Trimming took 7 bases from V and 4 from J, leaving 11 bases between them. In germline, CDR1 is DFQATT, CDR2 SNEGSKA (reference sequence). This CDR3 contains 12 residues. In DNA form, the CDR3 reads TGCAGTGTTAAGTCCCATTACAATGAGCAGTTCTTC. This codes for CSVKSHYNEQFF.

There are many counts of this clonotype. The genes are TRBV20-1 and TRBJ1-5; unclear D gene. CDR3 length: 18 amino acids. Germline CDR1 reads DFQATT; CDR2 reads SNEGSKA (reference sequence). V was pared by 3 bases and J by 0 bases, with 21 bases between. CDR3 region: CSASGVPDVYYSNQPQHF. Written as DNA, the CDR3 is TGCAGTGCTAGCGGGGTTCCCGATGTATATTATAGCAATCAGCCCCAGCATTTT.

Ten or more counts support this clonotype. The J gene is TRBJ2-6, the V gene TRBV18; D is uncertain. The ends were cut back, 5 bases at V and 1 base at J, with 9 bases in the middle. The CDR3 extends over 15 amino acids. Germline lookup yields CDR1 KGHSH and CDR2 LQKENI. The CDR3 protein is CASSIQPSGANVLTF. The CDR3, as DNA: TGTGCCAGCTCAATTCAACCTTCTGGGGCCAACGTCCTGACTTTC.

The gene calls are TRBV28 and TRBJ2-7; D is unresolved. Germline V lookup: CDR1 MDHEN, CDR2 SYDVKM. This CDR3 has 16 amino acids. V lost 9 bases and J 2 bases, leaving 23 bases between the germline ends. CDR3 in DNA: TGTGCCAGGGGCCCCTCGGTCCGTTTGGCCACCTACGAGCAGTACTTC. Encoded protein: CARGPSVRLATYEQYF.

On this clonotype itself: Germline is not matched at one junction end, which may reflect a read error. CDR3: CASSQPDPRETQSF. DNA of the CDR3: TGTGCCAGCTCACAGCCAGATCCCCGAGAGACCCAGTCCTTC. The rearrangement uses TRBV18 and TRBJ2-5, with D uncertain. The CDR3 has 14 amino acids. Germline CDR1 KGHSH, CDR2 LQKENI.

This clonotype was found a few times. The chain couples TRBV5-4 to TRBJ2-5; perhaps D is TRBD1 or TRBD2 (6 bases each). The length of the CDR3 is 13 residues. Germline CDR1 and CDR2: SGHNT and YYREEE (reference sequence). The V end lost 4 bases, the J end lost 1 base, and 8 bases lay between the germline ends. This chain's CDR3 is CASSPGAQETQYF. CDR3 sequence (DNA): TGTGCCAGCAGCCCGGGGGCCCAAGAGACCCAGTACTTC.

V is TRBV3-1 and J is TRBJ2-4, with D possibly being TRBD1 (6 bases). The V gene lost 2 bases and the J gene lost 0 bases, with 14 bases spanning the gap. The germline gives CDR1 LGHDT, CDR2 YNNKEL (reference sequence). The CDR3 is 17 residues long. The CDR3 DNA is TGTGCCAGCAGCCAAATCCCCAGGACAGTAGCCAAAAACATTCAGTACTTC. Translated: CASSQIPRTVAKNIQYF.

This clonotype was recorded many times. The chain combines TRBV7-6 with TRBJ2-1, with D possibly called TRBD1 or TRBD2 (7 bases each). Germline lookup yields CDR1 SGHVS and CDR2 FNYEAQ. This CDR3 contains 17 residues. V lost 3 bases and J lost 3, with 18 bases in between. The CDR3 reads CASSFPGEGQSYNEQFF. CDR3 nucleotide sequence: TGTGCCAGCAGCTTCCCCGGGGAGGGACAGAGCTACAATGAGCAGTTCTTC.

The V and J genes are TRBV28 and TRBJ2-1; 8 positions match TRBD2. Germline V gene sequence: CDR1 MDHEN, CDR2 SYDVKM. V gave up 10 bases and J gave up 4 bases; unmatched junction bases: 12. The CDR3 totals 15 residues. This chain's CDR3 is CATGSGGRNYNEQFF. In nucleotides, the CDR3 is TGTGCCACAGGCTCGGGGGGGCGGAATTACAATGAGCAGTTCTTC.

This clonotype has at least ten counts. This rearrangement joins TRBV12-3 or TRBV12-4 to TRBJ1-1, with D tentatively TRBD1 (6 bases). This CDR3 has 14 amino acids. With 7 bases removed from V and 2 bases from J, the gap between germline ends came to 14 bases. CDR3 protein: CASTNWGGNTEAFF. The CDR3 DNA sequence: TGTGCCAGCACCAACTGGGGGGGCAACACTGAAGCTTTCTTT.

Regarding this clonotype: A much larger clone differs by one base, so this may be a read error. This CDR3 is CSSYPPQGVDTQYF. In DNA, the CDR3 is TGCAGTTCTTATCCCCCACAGGGCGTAGATACGCAGTATTTT. The V call is TRBV20-1, the J call TRBJ2-3, with D perhaps TRBD1 (6 bases). The CDR3 is made up of 14 amino acids. Germline V gives CDR1 DFQATT, CDR2 SNEGSKA (reference sequence). V was cut by 8 bases and J by 5 bases, with 20 bases left in between.

Of note for this clonotype: This clone may be a read error of a much larger clone one base away. J is TRBJ1-2 and V is TRBV20-1; D is uncertain. This CDR3 is built from 11 residues. Germline V gene lookup returns CDR1 DFQATT and CDR2 SNEGSKA (reference sequence). Trimming cost V 0 bases and J 7 bases, with 6 bases left between them. This CDR3 is CSARDLIGYTF. In nucleotides, the CDR3 is TGCAGTGCTAGAGATCTCATTGGCTACACCTTC.

This clonotype has a handful of counts. The gene calls are TRBV5-1 and TRBJ2-5; D may be TRBD1 or TRBD2 (5 bases each). Deletions cut 6 bases from V and 4 bases from J, with 16 bases between. The CDR3 runs to 14 residues. CDR1 and CDR2 (germline): SGHRS, YFSETQ. CDR3 loop: CASNRDGSVETQYF. CDR3 DNA: TGCGCCAGCAACCGGGACGGCAGTGTAGAGACCCAGTACTTC.

The chain recombines TRBV6-1 with TRBJ2-7; the match to TRBD2 covers 7 bases. In germline, CDR1 is MNHNS, CDR2 SASEGT. V trimming: 4 bases; J trimming: 5 bases; junction bases outside the gene matches: 11. This CDR3 comprises 15 residues. The CDR3 protein is CASSAGGREFHEQYF. The CDR3 nucleotides read TGTGCCAGCAGTGCCGGTGGGCGGGAGTTCCACGAGCAGTACTTC.

This clonotype has more than one count but fewer than ten. This chain links TRBV6-5 with TRBJ2-1; 15 bases match TRBD2. With 2 bases clipped from V and 7 bases from J, the junction kept 3 bases outside the gene matches. Germline-derived CDR1 and CDR2 are MNHEY and SVGAGI. The CDR3 loop spans 16 amino acids. CDR3 sequence: CASSYPGTSGRNEQFF. The CDR3 nucleotides are TGTGCCAGCAGTTACCCGGGGACTAGCGGGAGGAATGAGCAGTTCTTC.

This clonotype was counted many times. The chain is built from TRBV11-2 and TRBJ2-1, with 12 nucleotides matching TRBD2. Per germline, CDR1 SGHAT and CDR2 FQNNGV. The J segment lost 0 bases and the V segment lost 3 bases, leaving 12 bases of the junction unmatched. The CDR3 has 20 amino acids. The CDR3 DNA is TGTGCCAGCAGCTTTTCAAGGGCTAGCGGGAGGGGCAGCTCCTACAATGAGCAGTTCTTC. Its protein product is CASSFSRASGRGSSYNEQFF. Supplemented by reference TRBV11-2 and TRBJ2-1, the full variable domain reads EAGVAQSPRYKIIEKRQSVAFWCNPISGHATLYWYQQILGQGPKLLIQFQNNGVVDDSQLPKDRFSAERLKGVDSTLKIQPAKLEDSAVYLCASSFSRASGRGSSYNEQFFGPGTRLTVL.

This clonotype has more than one count but fewer than ten. The rearrangement links TRBV20-1 to TRBJ2-3; TRBD2 matches 10 bases. J gave up 6 bases and V 6 bases, and 6 bases lay outside the gene matches. This CDR3 has 13 amino acids. Per germline, CDR1 DFQATT and CDR2 SNEGSKA (reference sequence). CDR3 in amino acids: CSALAGVGDTQYF. The CDR3 region has the DNA TGCAGTGCCCTAGCGGGGGTTGGGGATACGCAGTATTTT.

Only a few counts were recorded for this clonotype. J is TRBJ2-1 and V is TRBV10-1, with TRBD1 identical over 9 bases. V shed 0 bases, J shed 5 bases, and the junction held 2 bases outside the gene matches. CDR1 is WNHNN, CDR2 SYGVQD, per germline (reference sequence). The CDR3 is 15 amino acids. The CDR3 bases are TGCGCCAGCAGTGAGTCCGGGACAGGGAACAATGAGCAGTTCTTC. Translated: CASSESGTGNNEQFF.

This clonotype has a count of ten or more. The chain links TRBV7-9 to TRBJ2-1, with no clear D. This CDR3 has 15 amino acids. Trimming cost V 1 base and J 5 bases, with 12 bases left between them. CDR1 is SEHNR and CDR2 is FQNEAQ in the germline V gene (reference sequence). The CDR3 loop reads CASSLDWTVNNEQFF. The CDR3 DNA reads TGTGCCAGCAGCTTAGACTGGACGGTGAACAATGAGCAGTTCTTC.

A few counts support this clonotype. The chain links TRBV5-1 to TRBJ2-6; D is unresolved. The V and J ends lost 4 bases and 2 bases respectively, with 10 bases between them. The CDR3 consists of 15 residues. Germline lookup yields CDR1 SGHRS and CDR2 YFSETQ. The DNA for the CDR3 is TGCGCCAGCAGCCCGTTAGGGACTGGGGCCAACGTCCTGACTTTC. It translates to CASSPLGTGANVLTF.

The J gene is TRBJ1-2, the V gene TRBV5-1, with D perhaps TRBD1 (5 bases). Looked up from germline, CDR1 is SGHRS and CDR2 is YFSETQ. Between the trimmed V and J ends, which lost 5 bases and 1 base, there was a span of 9 bases. The CDR3 runs 13 residues. The CDR3 sequence is CASRTDLNYGYTF. CDR3 sequence (DNA): TGCGCCAGCAGGACAGATCTTAACTATGGCTACACCTTC. The whole variable domain, filled in from reference TRBV5-1 and TRBJ1-2, reads KAGVTQTPRYLIKTRGQQVTLSCSPISGHRSVSWYQQTPGQGLQFLFEYFSETQRNKGNFPGRFSGRQFSNSRSEMNVSTLELGDSALYLCASRTDLNYGYTFGSGTRLTVV.

The chain recombines TRBV20-1 with TRBJ2-1; the D gene could be TRBD1 or TRBD2 (7 bases each). V was pared by 6 bases and J by 7 bases, with 25 bases between. Looked up from germline, CDR1 is DFQATT and CDR2 is SNEGSKA (reference sequence). The CDR3 sequence is 16 residues long. This CDR3 reads CSAIVQGRGRWNEQFF. CDR3 sequence (DNA): TGCAGTGCAATCGTACAGGGGAGGGGGCGGTGGAATGAGCAGTTCTTC.